This TCR beta chain was identified in a study of Graves' ophthalmopathy and Graves' hyperthyroidism. Study as a whole: The study drew peripheral blood at initial diagnosis, before any treatment.

Whole-study results and caveats: Appearing in blood as well were most expanded thyroid clonotypes above 0.001 frequency. Sensitivity of 85% to 90% and specificity of roughly 80% were achieved when a 13-signature model separated ophthalmopathy from stable hyperthyroidism.

Investigators amplified TCR beta CDR3 regions from RNA transcripts. HTBI primers served in a first-round RT-PCR, which a second-round multiplex PCR followed. TCRdb reprocessed the multiplex PCR reads via MiXCR and lists one record per CDR3 protein. The table records approximately 160,000 distinct CDR3 sequences, approximately 40% of them present only once. This CDR3 comprises 14 residues. V lost 6 bases to trimming and J lost 0 bases, with 12 bases between them. From germline, CDR1 is SNHLY and CDR2 FYNNEI. There are many counts of this clonotype. Its matching antigen is unknown. The receptor was isolated from a man aged 25-45 years with Graves' ophthalmopathy. This chain uses TRBV2 with TRBJ2-7; D perhaps matches TRBD1 (6 bases). Sequencing was done on a sample of peripheral blood. DNA of the CDR3: TGTGCCAGCAGATCCGGACAGAGCTCCTACGAGCAGTACTTC. Translating it yields CASRSGQSSYEQYF.